This paragraph covers one T cell receptor beta chain sequence. Its target antigen remains unknown. Per-nucleotide qualities are absent, and no much larger clonotype sits a single base away. The 39 donors, aged roughly 6 to 95 years, were systemically healthy Caucasian individuals from Russia. Each donor gave ten milliliters of peripheral blood, collected into EDTA-treated Vacutainer tubes. PBMCs were isolated by Ficoll-Paque density-gradient centrifugation, with at least 7 million obtained per sample. Trizol reagent was used to extract total RNA from the PBMCs, yielding at least 5.5 micrograms per sample. For every donor, flow cytometry on a PBMC aliquot measured the percentage of naive CD45RAhigh/CD27high T cells. In the germline V gene, CDR1 corresponds to KGHSH and CDR2 to LQKENI. V is cut back by 5 bases and J by 3 bases, with 10 bases in the junction unmatched. The CDR3, cysteine through phenylalanine, is 17 amino acids long. Just CDR3 DNA is preserved here, 51 bases in frame from base 1.

This specimen belongs to a study of blood T cells in healthy people across ages (dated by TCRdb to the mid-2010s). For the wider study: Template switching captured roughly one uniquely barcoded TCR beta cDNA molecule per two T cells in model experiments. The study measured age-related changes in TCR beta repertoire diversity using deep sequencing normalized with unique cDNA molecular identifiers. The donors were divided into four age groups: young (average roughly 15 years), middle-aged (approximately 39), aged (approximately 62) and long-lived (approximately 74). To avoid experimental bias, donors of different ages were randomly spread across the sequencing lanes. The study analyzed two additional independent replicas of 1 million unique cDNA reads from the same blood draw for two donors, one aged 18 to 30 and one aged 80 or older. The study at large found these results: Total diversity estimates from one million sequenced T cells were considered lower bounds and underestimates. As age increased, observed TCR beta diversity per million T cells dropped in a roughly linear way, and a significant reduction was already evident by age 40. Donor CMV infection status was unknown, potentially confounding age-related changes in expanded clonotypes. Compared with the aged group, the long-lived group had more naive CD4+ T cells, fewer expanded clones and increased TCR diversity, a pattern suggesting age selection. Since profiling was done on bulk unsorted PBMCs, naive and antigen-experienced compartments could not be conclusively compared. There was a strong correlation between observed TCR beta diversity and the percentage of naive T cells measured by flow cytometry.

Library preparation was by 5' RACE. Sequencing relied on an Illumina HiSeq 2500. The second PCR ran for about 7 to 11 cycles and used a J-beta primer mix along with a sample-barcoded 5' primer. Each TCR beta cDNA molecule received a unique molecular identifier from a template-switch 5' adaptor carrying 12 random nucleotides. Each sample yielded at least 2.5 million CDR3-containing paired-end reads. First-strand cDNA was synthesized from all RNA with the Mint cDNA synthesis kit, primed by a TRBC-specific oligonucleotide. All cDNA was treated with uracil-DNA glycosylase and then went through a first 18-cycle PCR with the universal primers M1SS and BC2_uni_R. Regarding the original processing steps: For normalization, 1 million high-quality reads were randomly selected from each sample, with every read carrying a distinct molecular identifier. Instead of being binned into consensus sequences, reads that shared molecular identifiers were thrown out. MiTCR, with a Q25 quality threshold and the strictest error-elimination algorithm, was used for CDR3 identification, clonotype clustering and error correction. Lower-bound total TCR beta diversity was estimated with a nonparametric unseen species model using Euler transformation. Using fastp trimming at Q25 and MiXCR clonotype assembly, TCRdb reanalyzed the public sequencing data and kept in-frame beta chains. Records with the same CDR3 protein are collapsed into one entry carrying the most frequent genes and DNA. In this record, the V and J calls reflect TCRdb's handling and not the investigators' own analysis. The sample table shows roughly 2 million distinct CDR3 sequences, and roughly 52% are seen once. Of the sample, more than 2% falls within the top ten clones.

This TCR derives from a woman aged 40 to 50 in good health. Sequenced input: blood. The rearrangement combines TRBV18 with TRBJ2-3; 11 of the junction bases match TRBD1. The CDR3 sequence is CASSKYTGTGGTDTQYF. The base sequence is TGTGCCAGCTCAAAATATACCGGGACAGGGGGAACAGATACGCAGTATTTT.